Below, 14 T cell receptor beta chains from the same sample are listed, as sequenced in a study of beta chain features in type 1 diabetes. General observations from the study: Moderately but significantly shorter TCRB CDR3s were found in Type 1 diabetes patients in all four CD4+ subsets.

No antigen has been assigned to these receptors. Every isolated RNA sample was fully reverse transcribed, so sequencing captured expressed TCRB transcripts. The table came from immunoSEQ multiplex PCR; TCRdb's copy has only in-frame clones and leaves some out. The sample comprises 200,000 to 300,000 clones, more than 11% of which are singletons, and approximately 0.018% rests with the top ten. Sequencing was performed on naive CD4+ T cells from blood. The receptor set was obtained from a man between 25 and 39 years old with type 1 diabetes.

The CDR3 bases are TGCGCCAGCAGCTTGGCTCCGGGACGGACTAGAACTAACTATGGCTACACCTTC. Amino acids: CASSLAPGRTRTNYGYTF. The chain has TRBV5-1 and TRBJ1-2; perhaps TRBD1 as D (5 bases). The ends were cut back, 0 bases at V and 0 bases at J, with 18 bases in the middle. The CDR3 has 18 residues. The germline gives CDR1 SGHRS, CDR2 YFSETQ.

V gene TRBV29-1 combines with J gene TRBJ2-5, with no clear D. Trimming left V 6 bases short and J 4 bases short, with 18 bases between. Germline V gene sequence: CDR1 SQVTM, CDR2 ANQGSEA. The CDR3 sequence is 14 residues long. The CDR3 nucleotides are TGCAGCGTCACCCGTCCAGCGCCCGGAGAGACCCAGTACTTC. Protein: CSVTRPAPGETQYF.

The gene calls are TRBV10-3 and TRBJ2-5; D gene ambiguous. Germline loops: CDR1 ENHRY, CDR2 SYGVKD. Trimming took off 3 bases at V and 5 bases at J, with 7 bases between the two ends. The CDR3 consists of 12 residues. CDR3 region: CAISETSETQYF. The CDR3 DNA follows: TGTGCCATCAGTGAAACAAGTGAGACCCAGTACTTC.

This clone was detected a few times. The chain couples TRBV25-1 to TRBJ2-1, with D perhaps TRBD1 (5 bases). Germline V gene data show CDR1 as MGHDK and CDR2 as SYGVNS. The CDR3 loop spans 13 amino acids. Deletions cut 6 bases from V and 8 bases from J, with 14 bases between. In nucleotides, the CDR3 is TGTGCCAGCAGGGACAACCCACACGATGAGCAGTTCTTC. Amino acids: CASRDNPHDEQFF.

The chain recombines TRBV2 with TRBJ2-5, with TRBD2 matching over 7 bases. The CDR3 is 14 amino acids. Unmatched junction bases numbered 10, after V lost 8 bases and J lost 4 bases. Germline V lookup: CDR1 SNHLY, CDR2 FYNNEI. The CDR3 sequence: CASGEGLRGETQYF. CDR3 DNA sequence: TGTGCCAGCGGGGAGGGATTGAGAGGAGAGACCCAGTACTTC. The full variable domain, completed using reference TRBV2 and TRBJ2-5, is EPEVTQTPSHQVTQMGQEVILRCVPISNHLYFYWYRQILGQKVEFLVSFYNNEISEKSEIFDDQFSVERPDGSNFTLKIRSTKLEDSAMYFCASGEGLRGETQYFGPGTRLLVL.

The sample holds a few counts of this clone. V and J are TRBV5-6 and TRBJ2-3; perhaps TRBD2 as D (6 bases). V was pared by 4 bases and J by 2 bases, with 23 bases between. The CDR3 runs to 18 residues. The germline CDR1 and CDR2 sequences are SGHDT and YYEEEE. CDR3 DNA: TGTGCCAGCAGCGGAGGGCTCCAGGGCCTGAAATTCACAGATACGCAGTATTTT. As protein: CASSGGLQGLKFTDTQYF.

The chain employs TRBV7-9 and TRBJ2-5, with 8 positions matching TRBD1. The CDR3 has 15 residues. Germline loops: CDR1 SEHNR, CDR2 FQNEAQ (reference sequence). V gave up 5 bases and J gave up 5 bases; unmatched junction bases: 10. CDR3 nucleotides: TGTGCCAGCAGCCCGCATCCCACAGGGGGGGAGACCCAGTACTTC. Protein: CASSPHPTGGETQYF.

The chain carries TRBV7-9 and TRBJ1-2, with 11 positions matching TRBD1. The germline V gene encodes CDR1 SEHNR and CDR2 FQNEAQ (reference sequence). The CDR3 consists of 14 residues. Trimming at V came to 6 bases and at J to 4 bases, leaving 4 bases not matched to a gene. Here the CDR3 reads CASSSGTGGYGYTF. CDR3 nucleotide sequence: TGTGCCAGCAGTTCCGGGACAGGGGGCTATGGCTACACCTTC.

This clone appeared a few times. The CDR3 DNA reads TGCGCCAGCAGCTTTACCGGGACTAGGGCGGATACGCAGTATTTT. This encodes CASSFTGTRADTQYF. The chain is built from TRBV5-1 and TRBJ2-3, with 8 bases identical to TRBD2. The CDR3 extends over 15 amino acids. Looked up from germline, CDR1 is SGHRS and CDR2 is YFSETQ. V lost 2 bases, J lost 6 bases, and 8 bases stayed unmatched. The variable domain in full, completed from reference TRBV5-1 and TRBJ2-3, reads KAGVTQTPRYLIKTRGQQVTLSCSPISGHRSVSWYQQTPGQGLQFLFEYFSETQRNKGNFPGRFSGRQFSNSRSEMNVSTLELGDSALYLCASSFTGTRADTQYFGPGTRLTVL.

This clone has more than one count but fewer than ten. V usage is TRBV30 and J usage is TRBJ1-1; the D gene is possibly TRBD1 (5 bases). CDR3 length equals 14 residues. The V end was cut by 3 bases, the J end by 7 bases, with 18 bases between. CDR1 is GTSNPN, CDR2 SVGIG, per germline (reference sequence). The CDR3 bases are TGTGCCTGGAGCCCATCCGGGGGAAGGGTTGAAGCTTTCTTT. It codes for CAWSPSGGRVEAFF.

This chain's CDR3 is CASSLGTGVGYTF. The CDR3 DNA follows: TGTGCCAGCAGCTTGGGGACAGGGGTTGGCTACACCTTC. V is TRBV7-9 and J is TRBJ1-2; TRBD1 matches at 10 bases. The trim removed 3 bases at V and 7 bases at J, leaving 2 bases unmatched. The CDR3 consists of 13 residues. Germline CDR1 reads SEHNR; CDR2 reads FQNEAQ (reference sequence).

This clone was seen more than once but under ten times. The chain recombines TRBV7-9 with TRBJ2-3, with 7 bases aligning to TRBD2. The CDR3 contains 16 residues. Germline trimming cut 5 bases from V and 2 bases from J; bases unmatched to any gene: 10. The germline CDR1 and CDR2 sequences are SEHNR and FQNEAQ (reference sequence). The CDR3 spells CASSQIAGKLTDTQYF. Written as DNA, the CDR3 is TGTGCCAGCAGCCAAATAGCGGGTAAACTCACAGATACGCAGTATTTT.

This clone showed up just a few times. The J gene is TRBJ2-5, the V gene TRBV30, with a possible D match to TRBD1 (5 bases). V was pared by 0 bases and J by 9 bases, with 17 bases between. This CDR3 has 14 amino acids. The V gene's germline CDR1 is GTSNPN and CDR2 SVGIG (reference sequence). CDR3 in DNA: TGTGCCTGGAGTGTAAGAGACAGAAAAACCGCCCAGTACTTC. Protein: CAWSVRDRKTAQYF.

The rearrangement joins TRBV30 to TRBJ2-3; 13 nucleotides match TRBD2. Germline-derived CDR1 and CDR2 are GTSNPN and SVGIG (reference sequence). This CDR3 comprises 16 residues. V shed 0 bases, J shed 6 bases, and the junction held 6 bases outside the gene matches. CDR3 residues: CAWSVQTSGRWDTQYF. CDR3 DNA sequence: TGTGCCTGGAGTGTACAGACTAGCGGGAGGTGGGATACGCAGTATTTT.